These 9 T cell receptor beta chains share one sample of origin, sequenced in a study of regulatory T cells in long-lasting Graves disease. Described time point: newly diagnosed GD, antithyroid drugs for less than 3 months. Preparation of the TCR library used RNA extracted from PBMCs. iRepertoire HTBI primers and Arm-PCR of CDR3 regions built TCR beta libraries. TCRdb re-derived calls from the multiplex PCR reads in MiXCR, one entry per CDR3 protein. The sample gives about 440,000 distinct CDR3 sequences, just under 15% of which show up once; roughly a sixth is in the top ten. These data were likewise used in another study, on T cells in Graves' hyperthyroidism and ophthalmopathy.

The material was peripheral blood mononuclear cells (PBMCs), obtained at new diagnosis, from a patient treated with antithyroid drugs. The source of these receptors is a woman aged 25 to 45 with Graves disease.

V is TRBV5-1 and J is TRBJ1-2; 7 bases map to TRBD1. Trimming took 4 bases from V and 6 from J; bases not matched to a gene: 6. The CDR3 runs to 13 residues. Germline assignment: CDR1 SGHRS and CDR2 YFSETQ. The CDR3 coding sequence is TGCGCCAGCAGCACGGACGACAGGGATGGCTACACCTTC. Protein sequence: CASSTDDRDGYTF. Drawing the rest from reference TRBV5-1 and TRBJ1-2, the complete variable domain is KAGVTQTPRYLIKTRGQQVTLSCSPISGHRSVSWYQQTPGQGLQFLFEYFSETQRNKGNFPGRFSGRQFSNSRSEMNVSTLELGDSALYLCASSTDDRDGYTFGSGTRLTVV.

This clonotype has only a few counts. This rearrangement joins TRBV9 to TRBJ2-2, with 7 bases that match TRBD2. Looked up from germline, CDR1 is SGDLS and CDR2 is YYNGEE. The CDR3 is 13 residues long. The V gene end was trimmed by 9 bases and the J gene end by 4 bases; junction bases not matched to a gene: 6. The CDR3 DNA is TGTGCCACGGGCGGGAGTGCCACCGGGGAGCTGTTTTTT. Its translation is CATGGSATGELFF.

The chain recombines TRBV3-1 with TRBJ2-1, with D maybe TRBD2 (5 bases). V was shortened by 4 bases and J by 0 bases, with 16 bases between the two germline ends. The CDR3 runs to 17 residues. Per the germline V gene, CDR1 is LGHDT and CDR2 is YNNKEL (reference sequence). The CDR3 loop is CASSPIGLHSSYNEQFF. In DNA form, the CDR3 reads TGTGCCAGCAGCCCGATTGGACTTCATAGCTCCTACAATGAGCAGTTCTTC.

This clonotype was counted ten times or more. An end of the junction does not agree with germline; a read error may underlie this. This chain connects TRBV28 to TRBJ2-4, with D uncertain. CDR3 size: 12 residues. Germline V CDR1 and CDR2: MDHEN, SYDVKM. The chain's CDR3 is CASGLAKNIQYF. The CDR3 DNA is TGTGCCAGCGGTTTAGCCAAAAACATTCAGTACTTC. The variable domain in full, with the rest retrieved from reference TRBV28 and TRBJ2-4, is DVKVTQSSRYLVKRTGEKVFLECVQDMDHENMFWYRQDPGLGLRLIYFSYDVKMKEKGDIPEGYSVSREKKERFSLILESASTNQTSMYLCASGLAKNIQYFGAGTRLSVL.

This clonotype was seen a handful of times. The V gene is TRBV14, the J gene TRBJ2-1; the match to TRBD1 covers 7 bases. CDR1 and CDR2 (germline): SGHDN, FVKESK. V trimming: 3 bases; J trimming: 9 bases; junction bases outside the gene matches: 5. The CDR3 is 13 amino acids. The CDR3 nucleotides are TGTGCCAGCAGCCACGGGACAGTAGTTGAGCAGTTCTTC. Translation gives CASSHGTVVEQFF. The complete variable domain, with remaining parts taken from reference TRBV14 and TRBJ2-1, reads EAGVTQFPSHSVIEKGQTVTLRCDPISGHDNLYWYRRVMGKEIKFLLHFVKESKQDESGMPNNRFLAERTGGTYSTLKVQPAELEDSGVYFCASSHGTVVEQFFGPGTRLTVL.

This chain links TRBV4-1 with TRBJ1-5; D perhaps matches TRBD1 (6 bases). Between the trimmed V and J ends, which lost 2 bases and 5 bases, there was a span of 10 bases. Germline V CDR1 and CDR2: MGHRA, YSYEKL. The CDR3 has 14 amino acids. CDR3 protein: CASSQTTGYQPQHF. The CDR3 DNA reads as TGCGCCAGCAGCCAAACTACAGGGTATCAGCCCCAGCATTTT.

The V call is TRBV20-1, the J call TRBJ2-1; TRBD2 matches at 11 bases. V gave up 1 base and J gave up 8 bases; unmatched junction bases: 4. From germline, CDR1 is DFQATT and CDR2 SNEGSKA (reference sequence). The CDR3 contains 14 residues. CDR3 nucleotide sequence: TGCAGTGCTAGAGGAACTAGCGGGAGACATGAGCAGTTCTTC. Amino acids: CSARGTSGRHEQFF.

This clonotype was observed many times. The gene calls are TRBV6-1 and TRBJ2-5; perhaps TRBD1 as D (5 bases). Trimming took 1 base from V and 4 from J, leaving 10 bases between them. CDR3 size: 14 residues. Germline V CDR1 and CDR2: MNHNS, SASEGT. This CDR3 is CASSEGYTGETQYF. CDR3 DNA sequence: TGTGCCAGCAGTGAAGGGTATACAGGAGAGACCCAGTACTTC.

This clonotype was recorded at least ten times. The chain is built from TRBV11-2 and TRBJ2-1, with D unclear. This CDR3 has 17 residues. Between the trimmed V and J ends, which lost 0 bases and 2 bases, there was a span of 14 bases. The germline V gene encodes CDR1 SGHAT and CDR2 FQNNGV. The CDR3 bases are TGTGCCAGCAGCTTAGATGTAACGGGTCGGCCCTACAATGAGCAGTTCTTC. Its translation: CASSLDVTGRPYNEQFF.